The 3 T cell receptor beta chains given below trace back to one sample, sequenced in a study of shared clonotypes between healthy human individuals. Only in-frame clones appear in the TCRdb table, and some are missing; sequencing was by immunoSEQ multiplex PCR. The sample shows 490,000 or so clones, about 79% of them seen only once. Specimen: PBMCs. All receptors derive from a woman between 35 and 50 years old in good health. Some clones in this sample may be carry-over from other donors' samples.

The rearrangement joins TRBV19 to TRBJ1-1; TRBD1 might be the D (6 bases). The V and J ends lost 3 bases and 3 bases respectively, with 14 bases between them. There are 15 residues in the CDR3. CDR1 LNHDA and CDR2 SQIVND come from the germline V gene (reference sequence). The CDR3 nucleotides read TGTGCCAGTAGTATCCCATTAGGGGGATACACTGAAGCTTTCTTT. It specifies CASSIPLGGYTEAFF.

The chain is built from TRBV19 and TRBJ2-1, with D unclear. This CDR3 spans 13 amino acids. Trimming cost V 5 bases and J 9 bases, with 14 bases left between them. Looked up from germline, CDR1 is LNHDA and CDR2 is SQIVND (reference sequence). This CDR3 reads CASSSGPSGEQFF. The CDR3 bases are TGTGCCAGTAGTTCGGGCCCCTCCGGTGAGCAGTTCTTC.

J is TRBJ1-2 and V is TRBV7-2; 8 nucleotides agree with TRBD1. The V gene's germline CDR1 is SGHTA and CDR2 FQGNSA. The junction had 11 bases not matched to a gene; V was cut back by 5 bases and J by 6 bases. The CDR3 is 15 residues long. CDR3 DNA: TGTGCCAGCAGCACCTACCAGGGGGCGCGGGATGGCTACACCTTC. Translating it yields CASSTYQGARDGYTF.